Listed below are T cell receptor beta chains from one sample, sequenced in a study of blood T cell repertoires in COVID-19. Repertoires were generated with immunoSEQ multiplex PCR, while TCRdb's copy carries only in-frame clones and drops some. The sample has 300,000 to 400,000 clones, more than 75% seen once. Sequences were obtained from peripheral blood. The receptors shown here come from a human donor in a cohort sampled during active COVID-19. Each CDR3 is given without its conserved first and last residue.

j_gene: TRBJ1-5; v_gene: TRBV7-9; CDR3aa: ASSLDSGRNQPQH
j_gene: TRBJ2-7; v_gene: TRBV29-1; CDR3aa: SVETDRVGEQY
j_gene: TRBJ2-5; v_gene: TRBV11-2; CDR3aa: ASSLGQGAPRETQY
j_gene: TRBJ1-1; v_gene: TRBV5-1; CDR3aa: ASSLGGGGNTEAF
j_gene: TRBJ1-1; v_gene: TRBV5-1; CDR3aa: ASSLYQGANTEAF
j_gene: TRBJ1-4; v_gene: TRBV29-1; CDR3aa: SVGGQGFGEKLF
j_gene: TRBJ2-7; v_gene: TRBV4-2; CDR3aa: ASSSMGLAVYEQY
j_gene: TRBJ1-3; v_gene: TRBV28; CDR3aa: ASSSGGDSGNTIY
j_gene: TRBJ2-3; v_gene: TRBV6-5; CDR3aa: ASSYTGSTDTQY
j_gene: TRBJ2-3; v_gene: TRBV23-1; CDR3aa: IRTATRSSTDTQY
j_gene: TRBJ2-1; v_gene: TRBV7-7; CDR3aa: ASSLDGGAFNEQF
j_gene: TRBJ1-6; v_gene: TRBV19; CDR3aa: ASSIRGPQVSPLH
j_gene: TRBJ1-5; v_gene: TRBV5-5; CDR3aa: ASSITGDQPQH
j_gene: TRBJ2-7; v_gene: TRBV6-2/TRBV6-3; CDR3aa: ASSYMGTTYEQY
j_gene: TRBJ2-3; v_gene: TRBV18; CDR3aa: ASSPQGWSTDTQY
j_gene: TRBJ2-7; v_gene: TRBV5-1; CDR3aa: ASSTRDSDLRTYEQY
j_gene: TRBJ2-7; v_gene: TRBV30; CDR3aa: AWSPGNEQY
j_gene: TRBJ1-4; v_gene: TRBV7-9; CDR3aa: ASSRLPGGYEKLF
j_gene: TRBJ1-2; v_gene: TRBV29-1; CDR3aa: SVEWRGGIYGYT
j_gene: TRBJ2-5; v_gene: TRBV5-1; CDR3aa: ASSFGSGGHGETQY
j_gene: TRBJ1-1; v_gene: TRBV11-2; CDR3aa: ASSFRRDSMYTEAF
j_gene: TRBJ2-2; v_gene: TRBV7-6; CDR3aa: ASSSDQGPRGELF
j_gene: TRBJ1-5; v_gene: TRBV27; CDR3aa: ATNRAGGNQPQH
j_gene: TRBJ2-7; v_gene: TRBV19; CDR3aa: ASSQNSGAYTSYEQY
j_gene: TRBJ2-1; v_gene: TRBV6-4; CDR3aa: ASSAAGGSYNEQF
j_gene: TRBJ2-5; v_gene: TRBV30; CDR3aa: AVRRGGQETQY
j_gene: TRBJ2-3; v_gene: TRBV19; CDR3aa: ASSPPGIPRANTQY
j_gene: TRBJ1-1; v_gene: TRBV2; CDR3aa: ASRQGARAF
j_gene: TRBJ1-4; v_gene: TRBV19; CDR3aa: ASRQGGEKLF
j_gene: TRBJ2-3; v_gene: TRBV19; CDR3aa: ASSMIPRETQY
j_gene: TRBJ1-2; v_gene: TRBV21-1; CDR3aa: ASSKARVGYT
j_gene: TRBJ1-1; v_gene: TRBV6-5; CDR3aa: ASSRSNRGKGEAF
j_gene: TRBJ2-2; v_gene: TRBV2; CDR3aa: ASFSYRGTGELF
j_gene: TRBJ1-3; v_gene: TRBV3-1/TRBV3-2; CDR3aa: ASSRTGTGKYTIY
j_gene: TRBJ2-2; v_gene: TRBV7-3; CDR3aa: ASSSRTNTGELF
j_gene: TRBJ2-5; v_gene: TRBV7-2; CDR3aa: ASSLTRRGETQY
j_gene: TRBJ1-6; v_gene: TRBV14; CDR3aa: ASSQQGGSPLH
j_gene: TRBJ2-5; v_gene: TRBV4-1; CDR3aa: ASRGGLADQETQY
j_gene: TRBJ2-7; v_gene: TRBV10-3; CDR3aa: AISAGDGGAVNEQY
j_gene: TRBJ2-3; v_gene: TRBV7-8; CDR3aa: ASSLVGTGVTNTDTQY
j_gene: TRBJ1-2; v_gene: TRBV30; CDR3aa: AWSATGGHGYT
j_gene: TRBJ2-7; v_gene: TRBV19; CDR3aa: ATPPGGPSSYEQY
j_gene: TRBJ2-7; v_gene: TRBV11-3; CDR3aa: ASLGGVPVAYEQY
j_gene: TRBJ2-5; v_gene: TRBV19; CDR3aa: ASSRKRGTSGQETQY
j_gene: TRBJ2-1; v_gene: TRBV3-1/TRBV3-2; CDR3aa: ASSRGGRGRNEQF